Below are 25 T cell receptor beta chains sequenced from a single sample in a study of cytomegalovirus exposure and HLA in healthy donors. In the PCR, 60 Vbeta and 13 Jbeta primers were used. Generated by immunoSEQ multiplex PCR, the TCRdb table keeps only in-frame clones and is missing some. The table records 110,000 or so clones, more than 70% of them present only once. The specimen was PBMCs. The receptors come from a man aged 50-59 years in good health and CMV-seropositive.

The gene calls are TRBV10-3 and TRBJ2-7; 10 nucleotides line up with TRBD1. The germline CDR1 and CDR2 sequences are ENHRY and SYGVKD. The CDR3 runs to 14 residues. Trimming removed 6 bases from V and 1 base from J; junction bases left unmatched: 3. This chain's CDR3 is CAIRTGGLSYEQYF. The DNA of the CDR3 is TGTGCCATCAGGACAGGGGGCTTGTCCTACGAGCAGTACTTC.

This chain connects TRBV10-3 to TRBJ1-5; D gene unclear. The V end was cut by 11 bases, the J end by 9 bases, with 17 bases between. CDR1 and CDR2 from the germline V gene are ENHRY and SYGVKD. CDR3 length: 12 amino acids. DNA of the CDR3: TGTGCCTCCAGGAGGCAGATTTTGCCCCAGCATTTT. Translated, it gives CASRRQILPQHF.

The genes are TRBV2 and TRBJ1-4; unclear D gene. This CDR3 spans 13 amino acids. Germline V gives CDR1 SNHLY, CDR2 FYNNEI. Trimming removed 3 bases at V and 5 bases at J, with 7 bases between. CDR3 DNA sequence: TGTGCCAGCAGTGACCAGGCAAATGAAAAACTGTTTTTT. The encoded protein is CASSDQANEKLFF.

The chain employs TRBV11-2 and TRBJ2-2, with 8 bases aligning to TRBD1. With V trimmed by 5 bases and J by 6 bases, 2 bases remained unmatched. The CDR3 is 13 amino acids. CDR1 SGHAT and CDR2 FQNNGV come from the germline V gene. CDR3 protein: CASSEQGAGELFF. CDR3 coding DNA: TGTGCCAGCAGCGAACAGGGGGCCGGGGAGCTGTTTTTT.

The gene calls are TRBV7-4 and TRBJ1-1; D is unclear. Germline values: CDR1 SGHVT, CDR2 SQSDAQ. The CDR3 sequence is 15 residues long. The V end was cut by 3 bases, the J end by 3 bases, with 14 bases between. The CDR3: CASSFRRGLDTEAFF. The CDR3 nucleotides read TGTGCCAGCAGCTTCCGACGAGGATTGGACACTGAAGCTTTCTTT.

The chain has TRBV5-4 and TRBJ1-1; 7 positions match TRBD1. The V and J ends lost 4 bases and 1 base, in that order; junction bases with no gene match: 7. CDR1 is SGHNT, CDR2 YYREEE, per germline (reference sequence). This CDR3 has 15 amino acids. Here the CDR3 reads CASSGTGEANTEAFF. In DNA, the CDR3 is TGTGCCAGCAGCGGAACAGGGGAAGCGAACACTGAAGCTTTCTTT.

The CDR3 nucleotides are TGTGCCATCAGGAAGGAGGGGGCTGTGGTGTCTGAAGCTTTCTTT. Protein product: CAIRKEGAVVSEAFF. The V and J genes are TRBV10-3 and TRBJ1-1; 7 nucleotides align to TRBD1. The CDR3 runs 15 residues. Looked up from germline, CDR1 is ENHRY and CDR2 is SYGVKD. Trimming cost V 6 bases and J 6 bases; bases outside gene matches: 13.

The chain combines TRBV28 with TRBJ2-1, with a tentative D call TRBD2 (5 bases). CDR3 length: 14 amino acids. The ends were cut back, 2 bases at V and 8 bases at J, with 13 bases in the middle. Germline CDR1 is MDHEN and CDR2 is SYDVKM. CDR3 in amino acids: CASSLVRDNYEQFF. The DNA for the CDR3 is TGTGCCAGCAGTTTAGTTCGGGATAACTATGAGCAGTTCTTC.

This chain joins TRBV28 and TRBJ2-7; 8 bases are shared with TRBD1. CDR1 is MDHEN, CDR2 SYDVKM, per germline. The J segment lost 2 bases and the V segment lost 5 bases, leaving 8 bases of the junction unmatched. CDR3 length: 15 amino acids. The CDR3 sequence is CASSAPGTGPYEQYF. The DNA for the CDR3 is TGTGCCAGCAGTGCCCCCGGGACAGGACCCTACGAGCAGTACTTC. Variable domain in full (rest from reference TRBV28 and TRBJ2-7): DVKVTQSSRYLVKRTGEKVFLECVQDMDHENMFWYRQDPGLGLRLIYFSYDVKMKEKGDIPEGYSVSREKKERFSLILESASTNQTSMYLCASSAPGTGPYEQYFGPGTRLTVT.

There are a few counts of this clone. This same CDR3 is encoded by further DNA sequences in the sample. The chain is built from TRBV5-1 and TRBJ2-7, with unresolved D. This CDR3 has 13 residues. V was clipped by 0 bases and J by 2 bases, with 6 bases between them. The germline V gene encodes CDR1 SGHRS and CDR2 YFSETQ. Here the CDR3 reads CASSLDRAYEQYF. CDR3 DNA sequence: TGCGCCAGCAGCTTGGACAGAGCCTACGAGCAGTACTTC. The variable domain in full, completed from reference TRBV5-1 and TRBJ2-7, reads KAGVTQTPRYLIKTRGQQVTLSCSPISGHRSVSWYQQTPGQGLQFLFEYFSETQRNKGNFPGRFSGRQFSNSRSEMNVSTLELGDSALYLCASSLDRAYEQYFGPGTRLTVT.

The rearrangement links TRBV29-1 to TRBJ1-5, with TRBD1 matching over 7 bases. Germline-derived CDR1 and CDR2 are SQVTM and ANQGSEA. The J segment lost 7 bases and the V segment lost 6 bases, leaving 9 bases of the junction unmatched. The CDR3 sequence is 13 residues long. Here the CDR3 reads CSVQGTDRQPQHF. As DNA, the CDR3 is TGCAGCGTGCAAGGGACAGATCGACAGCCCCAGCATTTT.

This sequence joins TRBV6-5 and TRBJ2-1, with 7 bases lining up with TRBD2. J was trimmed by 7 bases and V by 6 bases; bases with no gene match: 12. Looked up from germline, CDR1 is MNHEY and CDR2 is SVGAGI. This CDR3 region has 15 residues. The CDR3 nucleotides read TGTGCCAGCAGCCCGGGGGGAACCGTACGGAATGAGCAGTTCTTC. Residues: CASSPGGTVRNEQFF.

The chain combines TRBV28 with TRBJ2-7, with 9 bases lining up with TRBD2. In germline, CDR1 is MDHEN, CDR2 SYDVKM. Trimming at V came to 10 bases and at J to 6 bases, leaving 13 bases not matched to a gene. The CDR3 spans 14 residues. Here the CDR3 reads CATVAIAGDGEQYF. CDR3 nucleotide sequence: TGTGCCACCGTGGCAATAGCGGGAGATGGCGAGCAGTACTTC.

The chain has TRBV5-1 and TRBJ2-7; 10 nucleotides align to TRBD1. The CDR3 covers 15 residues. Per the germline V gene, CDR1 is SGHRS and CDR2 is YFSETQ. Germline trimming cut 4 bases from V and 5 bases from J; bases unmatched to any gene: 9. The chain's CDR3 is CASSGSRDRGDEQYF. The DNA of the CDR3 is TGCGCCAGCAGCGGTAGCCGGGACAGGGGCGACGAGCAGTACTTC.

The chain is built from TRBV19 and TRBJ2-7, with D maybe TRBD2 (5 bases). CDR3 length equals 16 residues. The germline V and J ends were trimmed by 4 bases and 0 bases, with 16 bases remaining between them. CDR1 and CDR2 from the germline V gene are LNHDA and SQIVND (reference sequence). Here the CDR3 reads CASSSQARRSSYEQYF. CDR3 in DNA: TGTGCCAGTAGTAGTCAGGCGAGGAGGAGCTCCTACGAGCAGTACTTC.

This sequence joins TRBV27 and TRBJ2-1, with D tentatively TRBD2 (7 bases). The V gene's germline CDR1 is MNHEY and CDR2 SMNVEV (reference sequence). This CDR3 is built from 14 residues. The ends were cut back, 2 bases at V and 7 bases at J, with 12 bases in the middle. CDR3 sequence: CASSLKGGRNEQFF. DNA for the CDR3: TGTGCCAGCAGTTTAAAGGGGGGGCGAAATGAGCAGTTCTTC.

This chain links TRBV5-4 with TRBJ1-2, with D perhaps matching TRBD1 (5 bases). CDR3 length: 13 residues. Germline V gene data show CDR1 as SGHNT and CDR2 as YYREEE (reference sequence). The V and J ends lost 4 bases and 1 base respectively, with 8 bases between them. The CDR3 sequence: CASSIDSNYGYTF. The CDR3 DNA follows: TGTGCCAGCAGCATCGACAGTAACTATGGCTACACCTTC.

In this sample, this clone turned up a few times. The V call is TRBV5-1, the J call TRBJ2-5, with TRBD2 as a possible D gene (6 bases). Between the trimmed V and J ends, which lost 4 bases and 1 base, there was a span of 11 bases. In germline, CDR1 is SGHRS, CDR2 YFSETQ. This CDR3 has 14 residues. CDR3 region: CASSGGALQETQYF. In DNA form, the CDR3 reads TGCGCCAGCAGCGGCGGGGCCCTCCAAGAGACCCAGTACTTC.

The V and J genes are TRBV28 and TRBJ2-1, with a possible D match to TRBD2 (6 bases). This CDR3 comprises 16 residues. Trimming stripped 4 bases from V and 9 bases from J, with 22 bases between. Germline-derived CDR1 and CDR2 are MDHEN and SYDVKM. The CDR3 DNA reads TGTGCCAGCAGTTCGCCGGGACTCCGGGCCCGCGGTGAGCAGTTCTTC. Translated: CASSSPGLRARGEQFF.

V gene TRBV7-2 combines with J gene TRBJ2-7; no clear D. This CDR3 contains 14 residues. Germline values: CDR1 SGHTA, CDR2 FQGNSA. Trimming cost V 7 bases and J 1 base, with 14 bases left between them. CDR3 sequence reads: CASNTMAGSYEQYF. The CDR3 DNA is TGTGCCAGCAATACAATGGCCGGGTCCTACGAGCAGTACTTC.

The rearrangement links TRBV28 to TRBJ1-5; tentative D call: TRBD1 (5 bases). In germline, CDR1 is MDHEN, CDR2 SYDVKM. This CDR3 contains 16 residues. Trimming pared 4 bases from V and 2 bases from J, leaving 15 bases between. The CDR3 region is CASSYQKGMGNQPQHF. The DNA for the CDR3 is TGTGCCAGCAGTTATCAGAAGGGGATGGGCAATCAGCCCCAGCATTTT.

There are a few counts of this clone. It is likely a read error, because the conserved phenylalanine at the end of the CDR3 is missing. The DNA is left out, because the CDR3 cannot be placed on it with certainty; the CDR3 is given as TCRdb lists it. This sample includes further DNA sequences coding for the same CDR3. The chain couples TRBV6-5 to TRBJ2-3; the tabulated D call, TRBD2, remains unverified against the DNA. Looked up from germline, CDR1 is MNHEY and CDR2 is SVGAGI. The CDR3 length equals 13 residues, ends included. CDR3 loop: CASSLLARDTHYI.

V gene TRBV5-5 combines with J gene TRBJ1-2; 9 nucleotides match TRBD1. V shed 4 bases and J 6 bases; nucleotides not matched to a gene: 16. This CDR3 region has 17 residues. From germline, CDR1 is SGHKS and CDR2 YYEKEE (reference sequence). The CDR3 here is CASSLLTRDRVGNGYTF. The CDR3 DNA reads as TGTGCCAGCAGCCTCCTGACCCGGGACAGGGTCGGCAATGGCTACACCTTC.

The chain links TRBV2 to TRBJ2-1; D may be TRBD2 (6 bases). Germline V gene data show CDR1 as SNHLY and CDR2 as FYNNEI. This CDR3 has 13 residues. Between the trimmed V and J ends, which lost 10 bases and 3 bases, there was a span of 13 bases. CDR3 amino acids: CANQEGYYNEQFF. CDR3 DNA sequence: TGTGCCAACCAGGAGGGTTACTACAATGAGCAGTTCTTC.

The rearrangement links TRBV6-1 to TRBJ1-4, with 8 bases fitting TRBD1. Germline V gene lookup returns CDR1 MNHNS and CDR2 SASEGT. The CDR3 runs 13 residues. Trimming took 8 bases from V and 8 from J; bases not matched to a gene: 7. CDR3 in DNA: TGTGCCAGCGCCTGGACAGGGAACGAAAAACTGTTTTTT. It encodes CASAWTGNEKLFF.